One sample yielded the 25 T cell receptor beta chains listed below, sequenced in a study of shared clonotypes between healthy human individuals. Profiled with immunoSEQ multiplex PCR; TCRdb holds only in-frame clones, not every one. The sample records some 660,000 clones, 55% to 85% being singletons. Sequenced input: memory CD4+ T cells sorted from blood. Subset indicated: CD45RA-negative fraction. The source of these receptors is a woman in her 30s in good health.

The genes are TRBV7-9 and TRBJ1-1; no clear D gene. The V end lost 2 bases, the J end lost 1 base, and 11 bases lay between the germline ends. The V gene's germline CDR1 is SEHNR and CDR2 FQNEAQ (reference sequence). The length of the CDR3 is 15 residues. The CDR3: CASSLNGKTNTEAFF. CDR3 DNA sequence: TGTGCCAGCAGCTTAAATGGCAAGACGAACACTGAAGCTTTCTTT. Complete variable domain (other parts from reference TRBV7-9 and TRBJ1-1): DTGVSQNPRHKITKRGQNVTFRCDPISEHNRLYWYRQTLGQGPEFLTYFQNEAQLEKSRLLSDRFSAERPKGSFSTLEIQRTEQGDSAMYLCASSLNGKTNTEAFFGQGTRLTVV.

Concerning this clone itself: This may come from a read error, since a much larger clone is one base off. This rearrangement joins TRBV5-4 to TRBJ1-3; TRBD1 agrees at 8 bases. V lost 3 bases to trimming and J lost 2 bases; unmatched junction nucleotides: 4. The CDR3 sequence is 15 residues long. CDR1 and CDR2 (germline): SGHNT, YYREEE (reference sequence). The DNA of the CDR3 is TGTGCCAGCAGCTCAGGACAGGGAGCTGGAAACACCATATATTTT. Its translation is CASSSGQGAGNTIYF. The entire variable domain, with the rest obtained from reference TRBV5-4 and TRBJ1-3, is as follows: ETGVTQSPTHLIKTRGQQVTLRCSSQSGHNTVSWYQQALGQGPQFIFQYYREEENGRGNFPPRFSGLQFPNYSSELNVNALELDDSALYLCASSSGQGAGNTIYFGEGSWLTVV.

The genes are TRBV5-1 and TRBJ2-3; TRBD1 agrees at 11 bases. Trimming cost V 2 bases and J 2 bases; bases outside gene matches: 4. Germline CDR1 reads SGHRS; CDR2 reads YFSETQ. The CDR3 length is 16 residues. The CDR3 is CASSFGQGAATDTQYF. The DNA for the CDR3 is TGCGCCAGCAGCTTTGGACAGGGGGCGGCCACAGATACGCAGTATTTT.

This clone was seen only a few times. The V gene is TRBV6-6, the J gene TRBJ1-4, with D hard to call. Germline CDR1 reads MNHNY; CDR2 reads SVGAGI (reference sequence). V was clipped by 6 bases and J by 8 bases, with 13 bases between them. The CDR3 is 13 residues long. The CDR3 loop reads CASRQYSGEKLFF. CDR3 sequence (DNA): TGTGCCAGCAGGCAATACTCAGGAGAAAAACTGTTTTTT.

The chain combines TRBV28 with TRBJ1-1; D is ambiguous. The V and J ends lost 1 base and 0 bases respectively, with 15 bases between them. CDR1 and CDR2 (germline): MDHEN, SYDVKM. The CDR3 totals 17 residues. CDR3: CASSLSAFGMLNTEAFF. CDR3 nucleotide sequence: TGTGCCAGCAGTTTATCCGCCTTTGGAATGCTGAACACTGAAGCTTTCTTT.

The CDR3 loop is CASSVGGGGYNEQFF. The CDR3 nucleotides are TGTGCCAGTAGTGTCGGGGGAGGGGGTTACAATGAGCAGTTCTTC. V usage is TRBV19 and J usage is TRBJ2-1, with D perhaps TRBD2 (7 bases). V lost 5 bases and J lost 4, with 15 bases in between. Germline loops: CDR1 LNHDA, CDR2 SQIVND (reference sequence). The CDR3 is made up of 15 amino acids.

The chain combines TRBV7-2 with TRBJ2-1; D not resolved. Trimming stripped 0 bases from V and 4 bases from J, with 7 bases between. Germline lookup yields CDR1 SGHTA and CDR2 FQGNSA. CDR3 size: 14 residues. CDR3 coding DNA: TGTGCCAGCAGCTTAGCAGCTGGATACAATGAGCAGTTCTTC. It translates to CASSLAAGYNEQFF. Using reference TRBV7-2 and TRBJ2-1 for the parts outside the CDR3, the full variable domain is GAGVSQSPSNKVTEKGKDVELRCDPISGHTALYWYRQSLGQGLEFLIYFQGNSAPDKSGLPSDRFSAERTGGSVSTLTIQRTQQEDSAVYLCASSLAAGYNEQFFGPGTRLTVL.

The CDR3 DNA reads TGTGCTAGTGGGCAGGGACAGAATGGCTACACCTTC. Translation: CASGQGQNGYTF. The chain is built from TRBV12-5 and TRBJ1-2; 7 bases align to TRBD1. Losses at the gene ends were 6 bases for V and 6 bases for J; bases not matched to a gene: 4. The V gene's germline CDR1 is LGHNT and CDR2 FRNRAP. The CDR3 contains 12 residues.

The chain uses TRBV29-1 and TRBJ2-1; 10 bases agree with TRBD2. V lost 7 bases, J lost 4 bases, and 7 bases stayed unmatched. From germline, CDR1 is SQVTM and CDR2 ANQGSEA. There are 14 residues in the CDR3. The CDR3 DNA reads TGCAGCGGACTAACTAGCGGGGTTTACAATGAGCAGTTCTTC. It translates to CSGLTSGVYNEQFF.

The chain has TRBV19 and TRBJ2-3; weak D call: TRBD1 (6 bases). The CDR3 runs 14 residues. CDR1 is LNHDA and CDR2 is SQIVND in the germline V gene (reference sequence). V lost 5 bases and J lost 0, with 9 bases in between. CDR3 bases: TGTGCCAGTAGTCCACAGGGCAGCACAGATACGCAGTATTTT. Its protein product is CASSPQGSTDTQYF. Complete variable domain (other parts from reference TRBV19 and TRBJ2-3): DGGITQSPKYLFRKEGQNVTLSCEQNLNHDAMYWYRQDPGQGLRLIYYSQIVNDFQKGDIAEGYSVSREKKESFPLTVTSAQKNPTAFYLCASSPQGSTDTQYFGPGTRLTVL.

Of note for this clone: A read error may explain this, as a much larger clone is one base away. The same CDR3 can be traced to other DNA sequences in this sample. V and J are TRBV11-2 and TRBJ2-3; D gene unclear. This CDR3 spans 12 amino acids. Deletions cut 5 bases from V and 0 bases from J, with 3 bases between. Germline CDR1 reads SGHAT; CDR2 reads FQNNGV. CDR3 in DNA: TGTGCCAGCAGCCCTAGCACAGATACGCAGTATTTT. Amino acid sequence: CASSPSTDTQYF.

This clone occurred once. The V gene is TRBV28, the J gene TRBJ1-3, with 9 bases identical to TRBD1. J was trimmed by 2 bases and V by 5 bases; bases with no gene match: 16. The CDR3 sequence is 19 residues long. Looked up from germline, CDR1 is MDHEN and CDR2 is SYDVKM. The CDR3 nucleotides read TGTGCCAGCAGTCGGGGACGGGGGACAGGGCTTATTACTGGAAACACCATATATTTT. This encodes CASSRGRGTGLITGNTIYF.

The chain has TRBV5-1 and TRBJ1-3, with D perhaps matching TRBD1 (6 bases). Germline V lookup: CDR1 SGHRS, CDR2 YFSETQ. Trimming shortened V by 3 bases and J by 2 bases, and 9 bases separated the two germline ends. The CDR3 is 14 residues long. The CDR3 DNA reads TGCGCCAGCAGCTATGACAGGACTGGAAACACCATATATTTT. Amino acid sequence: CASSYDRTGNTIYF. The entire variable domain, with the rest obtained from reference TRBV5-1 and TRBJ1-3, is as follows: KAGVTQTPRYLIKTRGQQVTLSCSPISGHRSVSWYQQTPGQGLQFLFEYFSETQRNKGNFPGRFSGRQFSNSRSEMNVSTLELGDSALYLCASSYDRTGNTIYFGEGSWLTVV.

This rearrangement joins TRBV7-8 to TRBJ2-7, with D perhaps matching TRBD1 or TRBD2 (5 bases each). Per the germline V gene, CDR1 is SGHVS and CDR2 is FQNEAQ. The CDR3 loop spans 14 amino acids. V lost 2 bases and J lost 2, with 10 bases in between. The CDR3 sequence is CASSLRRDAYEQYF. For the CDR3, the DNA is TGTGCCAGCAGCTTACGCCGGGACGCCTACGAGCAGTACTTC.

V gene TRBV6-5 combines with J gene TRBJ2-7; a possible D gene is TRBD1 (6 bases). Germline CDR1 is MNHEY and CDR2 is SVGAGI. Between the trimmed V and J ends, which lost 4 bases and 3 bases, there was a span of 19 bases. This CDR3 has 16 amino acids. In nucleotides, the CDR3 is TGTGCCAGCAGTTCCCACTCCGGGACATTACTCTACGAGCAGTACTTC. Translated: CASSSHSGTLLYEQYF.

The rearrangement links TRBV7-8 to TRBJ1-5; no firm D call. Germline V gene sequence: CDR1 SGHVS, CDR2 FQNEAQ. The CDR3 length is 15 residues. V lost 3 bases and J lost 6, with 15 bases in between. CDR3 nucleotides: TGTGCCAGCAGCTTCGGCAGGACGGGGAGTCAGCCCCAGCATTTT. It yields the protein CASSFGRTGSQPQHF.

V gene TRBV28 combines with J gene TRBJ2-3; no firm D call. Germline V gene sequence: CDR1 MDHEN, CDR2 SYDVKM. CDR3 length: 14 amino acids. V lost 2 bases and J lost 3, with 9 bases in between. CDR3 nucleotide sequence: TGTGCCAGCAGTTTAATTGGGATAACAGATACGCAGTATTTT. Its translation is CASSLIGITDTQYF.

The chain is built from TRBV15 and TRBJ2-7, with D hard to call. Trimming took 5 bases from V and 3 from J, leaving 11 bases between them. CDR3 length: 13 amino acids. CDR1 LNHNV and CDR2 YYDKDF come from the germline V gene (reference sequence). CDR3 residues: CATSGPGRYEQYF. The CDR3, as DNA: TGTGCCACCAGCGGTCCCGGCCGCTACGAGCAGTACTTC. Based on the CDR3 plus reference TRBV15 and TRBJ2-7, the full variable domain is DAMVIQNPRYQVTQFGKPVTLSCSQTLNHNVMYWYQQKSSQAPKLLFHYYDKDFNNEADTPDNFQSRRPNTSFCFLDIRSPGLGDTAMYLCATSGPGRYEQYFGPGTRLTVT.

The chain joins TRBV28 to TRBJ2-5; 11 nucleotides line up with TRBD2. The trim removed 5 bases at V and 5 bases at J, leaving 10 bases unmatched. The CDR3 totals 16 residues. Germline V gene data show CDR1 as MDHEN and CDR2 as SYDVKM. This CDR3 is CASSPELAGVRETQYF. The CDR3 nucleotides are TGTGCCAGCAGTCCGGAACTAGCGGGAGTTCGGGAGACCCAGTACTTC.

The J gene is TRBJ1-1, the V gene TRBV7-9; unclear D gene. The length of the CDR3 is 13 residues. Germline V gene data show CDR1 as SEHNR and CDR2 as FQNEAQ (reference sequence). The V end was cut by 6 bases, the J end by 1 base, with 9 bases between. The CDR3 DNA is TGTGCCAGCAGTCCCGACAAGAACACTGAAGCTTTCTTT. It yields the protein CASSPDKNTEAFF.

The genes are TRBV28 and TRBJ2-2, with a tentative D call TRBD2 (5 bases). The CDR3 consists of 15 residues. Germline V gives CDR1 MDHEN, CDR2 SYDVKM. V was shortened by 2 bases and J by 6 bases, with 13 bases between the two germline ends. CDR3 nucleotides: TGTGCCAGCAGTTTAATTAAGGGAGTCCCCGGGGAGCTGTTTTTT. Translation gives CASSLIKGVPGELFF.

The chain recombines TRBV5-1 with TRBJ1-2, with D perhaps matching TRBD1 (5 bases). CDR3 length: 17 amino acids. Germline CDR1 reads SGHRS; CDR2 reads YFSETQ. The V end was cut by 0 bases, the J end by 1 base, with 16 bases between. The CDR3 sequence: CASSLGTLSRDNYGYTF. The CDR3 bases are TGCGCCAGCAGCTTGGGGACACTCTCGAGAGATAACTATGGCTACACCTTC.

About this clone itself: One end of the junction varies from germline; a read error may be responsible. The genes are TRBV2 and TRBJ1-2, with no clear D. CDR1 is SNHLY, CDR2 FYNNEI, per germline. The CDR3 has 13 residues. The DNA of the CDR3 is TGTGCCAGCAGTCAGCAGCCTAATTATGGCTACACCTTC. Encoded protein: CASSQQPNYGYTF. Filled out from reference TRBV2 and TRBJ1-2, the complete variable domain reads EPEVTQTPSHQVTQMGQEVILRCVPISNHLYFYWYRQILGQKVEFLVSFYNNEISEKSEIFDDQFSVERPDGSNFTLKIRSTKLEDSAMYFCASSQQPNYGYTFGSGTRLTVV.

V and J are TRBV7-9 and TRBJ1-5; 9 bases map to TRBD1. CDR3 length: 19 amino acids. V trimming: 3 bases; J trimming: 0 bases; junction bases outside the gene matches: 12. The germline CDR1 and CDR2 sequences are SEHNR and FQNEAQ (reference sequence). CDR3 bases: TGTGCCAGCAGCTTGGTCCTGGGACAGGGATCATATAGCAATCAGCCCCAGCATTTT. Amino acid sequence: CASSLVLGQGSYSNQPQHF.

The chain couples TRBV7-2 to TRBJ2-4, with no clear D. The CDR3 loop spans 13 amino acids. The ends were cut back, 4 bases at V and 7 bases at J, with 11 bases in the middle. Germline CDR1 reads SGHTA; CDR2 reads FQGNSA. CDR3 nucleotide sequence: TGTGCCAGCAGCTCCACCGGTGGGAACATTCAGTACTTC. Amino acids: CASSSTGGNIQYF.